Below are 22 T cell receptor beta chains sequenced from a single sample in a study of beta chain features in type 1 diabetes. Every bit of the isolated RNA underwent reverse transcription, so sequencing read expressed TCRB transcripts. Sequenced by immunoSEQ multiplex PCR; TCRdb stores in-frame clones only, minus some. This table has 900,000 or so clones, 17% appearing once. Sequencing was carried out using naive CD4+ T cells from blood. The origin of the receptors is a woman between 18 and 30 years old in good health.

Only a few counts were recorded for this clone. This chain uses TRBV28 with TRBJ1-2; 10 positions match TRBD1. From germline, CDR1 is MDHEN and CDR2 SYDVKM. This CDR3 comprises 15 residues. V shed 6 bases, J shed 0 bases, and the junction held 4 bases outside the gene matches. The CDR3 sequence: CASSSGQGTNYGYTF. The CDR3 DNA follows: TGTGCCAGCAGCTCGGGACAGGGGACTAACTATGGCTACACCTTC.

This clone was seen more than once but under ten times. Distinct nucleotide sequences in the sample also encode this CDR3. The rearrangement uses TRBV7-2 and TRBJ2-1; D remains ambiguous. The CDR3 is 13 residues long. V was trimmed by 1 base and J by 7 bases, leaving 8 bases between them. Germline loops: CDR1 SGHTA, CDR2 FQGNSA. The CDR3 DNA is TGTGCCAGCAGCTTAGGCCTCTATAATGAGCAGTTCTTC. Protein: CASSLGLYNEQFF. The full variable domain, its missing parts supplied by reference TRBV7-2 and TRBJ2-1, is GAGVSQSPSNKVTEKGKDVELRCDPISGHTALYWYRQSLGQGLEFLIYFQGNSAPDKSGLPSDRFSAERTGGSVSTLTIQRTQQEDSAVYLCASSLGLYNEQFFGPGTRLTVL.

CDR3: CASSSFGASGKHRFF. DNA for the CDR3: TGTGCCAGCAGCTCCTTTGGGGCTAGCGGGAAGCACCGGTTCTTC. V gene TRBV7-6 combines with J gene TRBJ2-1; 9 nucleotides match TRBD2. The CDR3 is 15 amino acids. V shed 4 bases and J 15 bases; nucleotides not matched to a gene: 16. Germline CDR1 is SGHVS and CDR2 is FNYEAQ.

J is TRBJ2-3 and V is TRBV7-9; the D gene is possibly TRBD2 (6 bases). Germline V lookup: CDR1 SEHNR, CDR2 FQNEAQ (reference sequence). The CDR3 has 17 residues. V gave up 0 bases and J gave up 0 bases, with 13 bases separating them. The DNA for the CDR3 is TGTGCCAGCAGCTTAGCGCCGGTAGCGGTTAGCACAGATACGCAGTATTTT. Its translation is CASSLAPVAVSTDTQYF.

The rearrangement uses TRBV7-2 and TRBJ2-1; maybe TRBD1 (6 bases). Germline CDR1 reads SGHTA; CDR2 reads FQGNSA. The CDR3 runs 18 residues. Trimming cost V 5 bases and J 5 bases, with 25 bases left between them. Here the CDR3 DNA reads TGTGCCAGCAGCAGAGGCTGGACAGTCTTGGATGGCAACAATGAGCAGTTCTTC. Translating gives CASSRGWTVLDGNNEQFF.

With regard to this clone: A much larger clone differs by one base, so this may be a read error. The V gene is TRBV11-3, the J gene TRBJ2-1, with D unresolved. The CDR3 covers 11 residues. In germline, CDR1 is SGHNT, CDR2 YENEEA. Trimming stripped 3 bases from V and 6 bases from J, with 3 bases between. CDR3 DNA: TGTGCCAGCAGCTTCGGCAATGAGCAGTTCTTC. Amino acid sequence: CASSFGNEQFF.

The V gene is TRBV6-5, the J gene TRBJ2-5; unclear D gene. V was clipped by 3 bases and J by 5 bases, with 13 bases between them. The CDR3 spans 14 residues. The V gene's germline CDR1 is MNHEY and CDR2 SVGAGI. The chain's CDR3 is CASSYSATTETQYF. The CDR3 DNA is TGTGCCAGCAGTTATAGTGCTACCACGGAGACCCAGTACTTC.

The J gene is TRBJ2-2, the V gene TRBV5-1; 8 nucleotides agree with TRBD2. V was pared by 0 bases and J by 1 base, with 5 bases of the junction left unmatched. In germline, CDR1 is SGHRS, CDR2 YFSETQ. The CDR3 sequence is 17 residues long. For the CDR3, the DNA is TGCGCCAGCAGCTTGGGACGTAGCGGGGTGAACACCGGGGAGCTGTTTTTT. It translates to CASSLGRSGVNTGELFF.

V usage is TRBV5-4 and J usage is TRBJ2-3, with D maybe TRBD2 (5 bases). The V gene lost 5 bases and the J gene lost 4 bases, with 23 bases spanning the gap. From germline, CDR1 is SGHNT and CDR2 YYREEE (reference sequence). The CDR3 extends over 17 amino acids. CDR3 nucleotide sequence: TGTGCCAGCAGTATCAAACTAGTTCCGGATTACGCAGATACGCAGTATTTT. Protein sequence: CASSIKLVPDYADTQYF.

This sequence joins TRBV5-1 and TRBJ2-3; no definite D call. The germline V gene has CDR1 SGHRS and CDR2 YFSETQ. This CDR3 is built from 16 residues. Trimming stripped 0 bases from V and 3 bases from J, with 14 bases between. CDR3 nucleotide sequence: TGCGCCAGCAGCTTGGCCGCTAGTTATGTAACAGATACGCAGTATTTT. It yields the protein CASSLAASYVTDTQYF. Based on the CDR3 plus reference TRBV5-1 and TRBJ2-3, the full variable domain is KAGVTQTPRYLIKTRGQQVTLSCSPISGHRSVSWYQQTPGQGLQFLFEYFSETQRNKGNFPGRFSGRQFSNSRSEMNVSTLELGDSALYLCASSLAASYVTDTQYFGPGTRLTVL.

This clone was counted between two and nine times. The rearrangement uses TRBV5-1 and TRBJ2-3, with a tentative D call TRBD2 (6 bases). V lost 2 bases and J 5 bases, leaving 12 bases between the germline ends. The CDR3 runs to 14 residues. Germline loops: CDR1 SGHRS, CDR2 YFSETQ. In nucleotides, the CDR3 is TGCGCCAGCAGCTTCGAGGGAGGTGGAGATACGCAGTATTTT. Protein product: CASSFEGGGDTQYF.

A few counts support this clone. The rearrangement uses TRBV5-1 and TRBJ2-1, with D perhaps being TRBD1 or TRBD2 (5 bases each). Germline lookup yields CDR1 SGHRS and CDR2 YFSETQ. This CDR3 comprises 16 residues. V lost 5 bases, J lost 9 bases, and 24 bases lay in between. CDR3 DNA sequence: TGCGCCAGCAGTTCGACTATAGATCTCGGGGCCGGTGAGCAGTTCTTC. Translating it yields CASSSTIDLGAGEQFF. The full variable domain, rest sourced from reference TRBV5-1 and TRBJ2-1, is KAGVTQTPRYLIKTRGQQVTLSCSPISGHRSVSWYQQTPGQGLQFLFEYFSETQRNKGNFPGRFSGRQFSNSRSEMNVSTLELGDSALYLCASSSTIDLGAGEQFFGPGTRLTVL.

The gene calls are TRBV5-6 and TRBJ2-3; unclear D gene. The V and J ends lost 4 bases and 1 base respectively, with 13 bases between them. This CDR3 contains 15 residues. The germline CDR1 and CDR2 sequences are SGHDT and YYEEEE. CDR3 protein: CASSLRVDGTDTQYF. CDR3 DNA: TGTGCCAGCAGCCTCCGGGTTGACGGCACAGATACGCAGTATTTT.

Comments on this clone: Different DNA sequences within this sample yield the same CDR3. This chain uses TRBV4-3 with TRBJ2-7; D unclear. Trimming took off 0 bases at V and 4 bases at J, with 4 bases between the two ends. Germline CDR1 LGHNA, CDR2 YSLEER. This CDR3 has 12 residues. The CDR3 loop is CASSQDGYEQYF. CDR3 nucleotides: TGCGCCAGCAGCCAAGATGGGTACGAGCAGTACTTC.

The chain employs TRBV27 and TRBJ2-3; no definite D call. From germline, CDR1 is MNHEY and CDR2 SMNVEV (reference sequence). Trimming left V 1 base short and J 2 bases short, with 13 bases between. CDR3 length: 16 residues. CDR3 region: CASSLYSGRFTDTQYF. CDR3 in DNA: TGTGCCAGCAGTTTATATTCAGGACGATTCACAGATACGCAGTATTTT.

This clone was found a few times. The same CDR3 also results from other DNA sequences found in this sample. The gene calls are TRBV7-2 and TRBJ2-7, with 8 bases matching TRBD1. Germline V lookup: CDR1 SGHTA, CDR2 FQGNSA. The J segment lost 4 bases and the V segment lost 5 bases, leaving 7 bases of the junction unmatched. The CDR3 has 14 residues. The CDR3, as DNA: TGTGCCAGCAGCCCCGGGACAGGCGTGTACGAGCAGTACTTC. Protein: CASSPGTGVYEQYF.

This clone appeared a few times. The chain has TRBV29-1 and TRBJ1-2; no firm D call. Between the trimmed V and J ends, which lost 1 base and 4 bases, there was a span of 10 bases. There are 13 residues in the CDR3. Germline CDR1 and CDR2: SQVTM and ANQGSEA. CDR3 in amino acids: CSVEAVHGYGYTF. The CDR3 bases are TGCAGCGTTGAAGCGGTTCACGGCTATGGCTACACCTTC.

This clone was detected a few times. The rearrangement links TRBV15 to TRBJ1-1; 7 nucleotides match TRBD1. The CDR3 runs 14 residues. The ends lost 6 bases at V and 5 bases at J; junction bases unmatched: 9. The germline V gene has CDR1 LNHNV and CDR2 YYDKDF (reference sequence). Here the CDR3 DNA reads TGTGCCACCAGTCTTGACAGGGTAGATACTGAAGCTTTCTTT. It yields the protein CATSLDRVDTEAFF.

The genes are TRBV19 and TRBJ1-2; D perhaps matches TRBD1 (6 bases). Per the germline V gene, CDR1 is LNHDA and CDR2 is SQIVND (reference sequence). V lost 4 bases and J 3 bases, leaving 12 bases between the germline ends. This CDR3 is built from 14 residues. The DNA of the CDR3 is TGTGCCAGTAGTACCGGACAGTCGGACTATGGCTACACCTTC. It codes for CASSTGQSDYGYTF.

V usage is TRBV19 and J usage is TRBJ2-1; 11 bases are shared with TRBD2. Germline assignment: CDR1 LNHDA and CDR2 SQIVND (reference sequence). V lost 4 bases and J lost 8; bases outside the gene matches: 7. This CDR3 is 15 amino acids long. The CDR3 nucleotides are TGTGCCAGTAGTACAGGACTAGCGGGTTATTATGAGCAGTTCTTC. It translates to CASSTGLAGYYEQFF. Full variable domain (remainder filled in from reference TRBV19 and TRBJ2-1): DGGITQSPKYLFRKEGQNVTLSCEQNLNHDAMYWYRQDPGQGLRLIYYSQIVNDFQKGDIAEGYSVSREKKESFPLTVTSAQKNPTAFYLCASSTGLAGYYEQFFGPGTRLTVL.

This clone was detected only a few times. This chain uses TRBV19 with TRBJ2-1; 9 bases agree with TRBD1. V dropped 8 bases and J dropped 3; count of bases not matched to a gene: 11. Germline loops: CDR1 LNHDA, CDR2 SQIVND (reference sequence). CDR3 length equals 16 residues. CDR3 sequence (DNA): TGTGCCAGTGCCCTAGTCGGGACAGGGTACTACAATGAGCAGTTCTTC. It encodes CASALVGTGYYNEQFF.

In its sample, this clone was seen a few times. The chain combines TRBV5-1 with TRBJ2-7, with TRBD2 as a possible D gene (5 bases). The CDR3 loop spans 13 amino acids. From germline, CDR1 is SGHRS and CDR2 YFSETQ. Between the trimmed V and J ends, which lost 1 base and 2 bases, there was a span of 7 bases. Here the CDR3 reads CASSLRGTYEQYF. In DNA form, the CDR3 reads TGCGCCAGCAGCTTGCGGGGAACCTACGAGCAGTACTTC.